This TCR beta chain was retrieved from a study of response to subunit inactivated influenza vaccine. TCRdb recomputed calls from the RT-PCR reads with MiXCR, one row per CDR3 protein. This table holds approximately 530,000 distinct CDR3 sequences, under 9% found once. V lost 2 bases and J lost 6, with 13 bases in between. The CDR3 extends over 13 amino acids. Germline V gene lookup returns CDR1 SQVTM and CDR2 ANQGSEA. Broader study findings: Authors suggested each seasonal influenza vaccination recruits few new T cells.

This clonotype came up a few times. The antigen is unknown. Sequencing used PBMCs from blood, obtained approximately 25 months after vaccination. The genes are TRBV29-1 and TRBJ1-1; D not certain. The TCR comes from a man aged 50 to 69 who received an inactivated influenza vaccine. The CDR3 DNA is TGCAGCGTTGAATCGGTGAGAGGGCCTGAAGCTTTCTTT. Translated: CSVESVRGPEAFF.